One sample yielded the 25 T cell receptor beta chains listed below, sequenced in a study of T cell responses to AZD1222 COVID-19 vaccine. Profiling relied on immunoSEQ multiplex PCR, and the TCRdb table lists in-frame clones only, not all of them. Here the sample spans approximately 180,000 clones, approximately 92% being singletons. This material consisted of peripheral blood, taken on day 0 of AZD1222 vaccination. The receptors stem from an adult in good health.

The count of this clone is one. The chain couples TRBV9 to TRBJ1-6; D is uncertain. The CDR3 length is 12 residues. Per the germline V gene, CDR1 is SGDLS and CDR2 is YYNGEE. The V gene lost 0 bases and the J gene lost 10 bases, with 5 bases spanning the gap. The DNA of the CDR3 is TGTGCCAGCAGCGTAGCTGAATCACCCCTCCACTTT. Amino acids: CASSVAESPLHF. The whole variable domain, filled in from reference TRBV9 and TRBJ1-6, reads DSGVTQTPKHLITATGQRVTLRCSPRSGDLSVYWYQQSLDQGLQFLIQYYNGEERAKGNILERFSAQQFPDLHSELNLSSLELGDSALYFCASSVAESPLHFGNGTRLTVT.

CDR3 bases: TGTGCCAGCAGCAATTACCCGACGACAGGGAAGGGCGAAGCTTTCTTT. This sequence encodes CASSNYPTTGKGEAFF. V gene TRBV3-1 (or the pseudogene TRBV3-2) combines with J gene TRBJ1-1, with TRBD1 identical over 7 bases. The germline gives CDR1 LGHDT, CDR2 YNNKEL (reference sequence). V lost 5 bases, J lost 8 bases, and 17 bases stayed unmatched. CDR3 length: 16 residues.

The V gene is TRBV7-9, the J gene TRBJ1-5, with D hard to call. In germline, CDR1 is SEHNR, CDR2 FQNEAQ (reference sequence). V was cut by 5 bases and J by 4 bases, with 15 bases left in between. The CDR3 covers 15 residues. CDR3 nucleotides: TGTGCCAGCAGCCCGGACGGGCTCTGGAATCAGCCCCAGCATTTT. Amino acids: CASSPDGLWNQPQHF.

V and J are TRBV5-4 and TRBJ1-1; D is uncertain. Germline V lookup: CDR1 SGHNT, CDR2 YYREEE (reference sequence). The CDR3 covers 11 residues. Deletions cut 6 bases from V and 7 bases from J, with 10 bases between. Written as DNA, the CDR3 is TGTGCCAGCACTGGCACAGATGAAGCTTTCTTT. This translates into CASTGTDEAFF. The complete variable domain, with remaining parts taken from reference TRBV5-4 and TRBJ1-1, reads ETGVTQSPTHLIKTRGQQVTLRCSSQSGHNTVSWYQQALGQGPQFIFQYYREEENGRGNFPPRFSGLQFPNYSSELNVNALELDDSALYLCASTGTDEAFFGQGTRLTVV.

V usage is TRBV18 and J usage is TRBJ1-1; D uncertain. The CDR3 is made up of 12 amino acids. The germline V gene encodes CDR1 KGHSH and CDR2 LQKENI. The V gene lost 5 bases and the J gene lost 11 bases, with 15 bases spanning the gap. CDR3 DNA sequence: TGTGCCAGCTCAGGCCAGGCGTCGGGGGCTTTCTTT. Amino acid sequence: CASSGQASGAFF.

The gene calls are TRBV5-4 and TRBJ1-6; D is unresolved. This CDR3 has 19 amino acids. CDR1 and CDR2 from the germline V gene are SGHNT and YYREEE (reference sequence). Trimming pared 4 bases from V and 6 bases from J, leaving 26 bases between. The DNA for the CDR3 is TGTGCCAGCAGCCCGGCAGGCGTCTTGGGTGTGCGGAGTAATTCACCCCTCCACTTT. Its protein is CASSPAGVLGVRSNSPLHF.

Of note for this clone: Sequence at one end of the junction differs from germline and may be a read error. The chain employs TRBV3-1 (or the pseudogene TRBV3-2) and TRBJ2-1; 8 nucleotides line up with TRBD2. CDR1 LGHDT and CDR2 YNNKEL come from the germline V gene (reference sequence). The CDR3 length is 11 residues. This chain's CDR3 is CGSGGVNEQFF. The CDR3, as DNA: TGTGGCAGCGGGGGCGTGAATGAGCAGTTCTTC.

The chain is built from TRBV23-1 and TRBJ1-1; no clear D. TRBV23-1 is identified as an open reading frame with a role that is uncertain. Trimming shortened V by 10 bases and J by 0 bases, and 15 bases separated the two germline ends. The CDR3 has 14 amino acids. DNA of the CDR3: TGCGCCATCTCGGAGGGCAGGATGAACACTGAAGCTTTCTTT. Translating it yields CAISEGRMNTEAFF.

The chain combines TRBV6-2 or TRBV6-3 with TRBJ1-1; D might be TRBD1 (5 bases). The V gene's germline CDR1 is MNHEY and CDR2 SVGEGT. There are 13 residues in the CDR3. Trimming cost V 4 bases and J 0 bases, with 6 bases left between them. The CDR3 spells CASSLGVNTEAFF. CDR3 coding DNA: TGTGCCAGCAGTTTAGGGGTGAACACTGAAGCTTTCTTT.

This clone was found once. J is TRBJ1-6 and V is TRBV28; no reliable D call. Germline loops: CDR1 MDHEN, CDR2 SYDVKM. V lost 6 bases and J 1 base, leaving 7 bases between the germline ends. The CDR3 sequence is 14 residues long. CDR3: CASSGESYNSPLHF. The CDR3 DNA reads as TGTGCCAGCAGCGGGGAGTCCTATAATTCACCCCTCCACTTT.

V gene TRBV7-9 combines with J gene TRBJ2-1; perhaps TRBD2 as D (6 bases). The CDR3 length is 16 residues. The germline V gene encodes CDR1 SEHNR and CDR2 FQNEAQ (reference sequence). V was pared by 0 bases and J by 2 bases, with 11 bases between. The CDR3 DNA reads TGTGCCAGCAGCTTAGCGTTCGGGAGACCCTACAATGAGCAGTTCTTC. Translating gives CASSLAFGRPYNEQFF.

The chain has TRBV19 and TRBJ1-4; TRBD1 aligns across 7 bases. With V trimmed by 6 bases and J by 3 bases, 13 bases remained unmatched. Germline CDR1 LNHDA, CDR2 SQIVND (reference sequence). This CDR3 has 17 amino acids. CDR3 residues: CASSRNEGALANEKLFF. The CDR3 DNA follows: TGTGCCAGTAGCAGGAACGAGGGGGCGCTTGCTAATGAAAAACTGTTTTTT. The whole variable domain, remainder taken from reference TRBV19 and TRBJ1-4, is DGGITQSPKYLFRKEGQNVTLSCEQNLNHDAMYWYRQDPGQGLRLIYYSQIVNDFQKGDIAEGYSVSREKKESFPLTVTSAQKNPTAFYLCASSRNEGALANEKLFFGSGTQLSVL.

The rearrangement uses TRBV19 and TRBJ2-7; 7 bases match TRBD1. The germline V gene has CDR1 LNHDA and CDR2 SQIVND (reference sequence). The CDR3 extends over 13 amino acids. The V gene end was trimmed by 3 bases and the J gene end by 2 bases; junction bases not matched to a gene: 1. CDR3 DNA: TGTGCCAGTAGTATCGGACAGGCCTACGAGCAGTACGTC. It is translated as CASSIGQAYEQYV.

J is TRBJ2-5 and V is TRBV27; D might be TRBD1 or TRBD2, each matching 6 bases. The V end was cut by 4 bases, the J end by 3 bases, with 15 bases between. The CDR3 totals 15 residues. Germline CDR1 MNHEY, CDR2 SMNVEV (reference sequence). The CDR3 is CASSSGAWAKETQYF. The DNA for the CDR3 is TGTGCCAGCAGTTCGGGGGCTTGGGCCAAAGAGACCCAGTACTTC.

The chain combines TRBV5-1 with TRBJ1-1; 8 nucleotides align to TRBD1. The length of the CDR3 is 15 residues. The germline CDR1 and CDR2 sequences are SGHRS and YFSETQ. V shed 3 bases, J shed 0 bases, and the junction held 4 bases outside the gene matches. The CDR3 loop reads CASSWGTGVNTEAFF. DNA for the CDR3: TGCGCCAGCAGCTGGGGGACAGGAGTGAACACTGAAGCTTTCTTT.

This rearrangement joins TRBV5-4 to TRBJ1-2; 7 positions match TRBD1. Germline V CDR1 and CDR2: SGHNT, YYREEE (reference sequence). This CDR3 has 15 residues. V shed 4 bases and J 1 base; nucleotides not matched to a gene: 7. CDR3 in DNA: TGTGCCAGCAGCCAGGACAGGCCATTTAACTATGGCTACACCTTC. Translated: CASSQDRPFNYGYTF.

On this clone itself: Other DNA sequences within the sample encode an identical CDR3. The chain has TRBV18 and TRBJ2-3; D remains ambiguous. CDR1 and CDR2 from the germline V gene are KGHSH and LQKENI. Trimming took 3 bases from V and 0 from J, leaving 7 bases between them. This CDR3 contains 14 residues. The CDR3, as DNA: TGTGCCAGCTCACCGGGCATAAGCACAGATACGCAGTATTTT. As protein: CASSPGISTDTQYF.

The chain carries TRBV19 and TRBJ1-5; D is undetermined. The CDR3 extends over 14 amino acids. Germline-derived CDR1 and CDR2 are LNHDA and SQIVND (reference sequence). Between the trimmed V and J ends, which lost 5 bases and 0 bases, there was a span of 8 bases. The CDR3 loop reads CASSAQYSNQPQHF. As DNA, the CDR3 is TGTGCCAGTAGTGCGCAGTATAGCAATCAGCCCCAGCATTTT.

This clone has only one observation. This rearrangement joins TRBV12-3 or TRBV12-4 to TRBJ2-7; D not certain. Trimming pared 1 base from V and 3 bases from J, leaving 4 bases between. The CDR3 has 12 amino acids. The CDR3 bases are TGTGCCAGCAGTTTAGGTCACTACGAGCAGTACGTC. It is translated as CASSLGHYEQYV.

The DNA of the CDR3 is TGTGCCAGCAGCGTAGGGGTATCCAGAACCATGAACACTGAAGCTTTCTTT. Translated: CASSVGVSRTMNTEAFF. This chain links TRBV9 with TRBJ1-1; D is uncertain. This CDR3 is 17 amino acids long. Germline CDR1 and CDR2: SGDLS and YYNGEE. Trimming took 0 bases from V and 0 from J, leaving 15 bases between them.

The chain joins TRBV4-1 to TRBJ2-1; 7 bases line up with TRBD2. The ends lost 1 base at V and 6 bases at J; junction bases unmatched: 6. There are 15 residues in the CDR3. Germline CDR1 MGHRA, CDR2 YSYEKL. DNA of the CDR3: TGCGCCAGCAGCCAAGGGGAGGGTTTCGGCAATGAGCAGTTCTTC. Amino acids: CASSQGEGFGNEQFF.

V gene TRBV27 combines with J gene TRBJ1-3; 8 bases line up with TRBD1. The CDR3 totals 15 residues. V lost 5 bases and J lost 3; bases outside the gene matches: 6. Germline V CDR1 and CDR2: MNHEY, SMNVEV (reference sequence). CDR3 sequence reads: CASSDGQGSGNTIYF. In nucleotides, the CDR3 is TGTGCCAGCAGTGACGGACAGGGAAGTGGAAACACCATATATTTT.

The gene calls are TRBV20-1 and TRBJ1-3; maybe TRBD1 (5 bases). The CDR3 loop spans 15 amino acids. Looked up from germline, CDR1 is DFQATT and CDR2 is SNEGSKA (reference sequence). Trimming removed 3 bases from V and 0 bases from J, with 12 bases in between. The CDR3 is CSASRQWFSGNTIYF. CDR3 nucleotide sequence: TGCAGTGCTAGTAGACAGTGGTTCTCTGGAAACACCATATATTTT.

V usage is TRBV7-2 and J usage is TRBJ2-7, with D possibly TRBD1 on 5 matching bases. V dropped 5 bases and J dropped 2 bases, with 13 bases sitting between them. CDR3 length equals 14 residues. Germline V gives CDR1 SGHTA, CDR2 FQGNSA. CDR3 DNA: TGTGCCAGCAGCCCCCGCAGGGCAACCTACGAGCAGTACTTC. It is translated as CASSPRRATYEQYF.

The chain combines TRBV18 with TRBJ1-1; D is uncertain. The V end was cut by 0 bases, the J end by 3 bases, with 20 bases between. This CDR3 comprises 18 residues. The germline V gene has CDR1 KGHSH and CDR2 LQKENI. The CDR3 DNA sequence: TGTGCCAGCTCACCACCGGCCCGAGACTCCCCTATGGACACTGAAGCTTTCTTT. Translated, it gives CASSPPARDSPMDTEAFF.